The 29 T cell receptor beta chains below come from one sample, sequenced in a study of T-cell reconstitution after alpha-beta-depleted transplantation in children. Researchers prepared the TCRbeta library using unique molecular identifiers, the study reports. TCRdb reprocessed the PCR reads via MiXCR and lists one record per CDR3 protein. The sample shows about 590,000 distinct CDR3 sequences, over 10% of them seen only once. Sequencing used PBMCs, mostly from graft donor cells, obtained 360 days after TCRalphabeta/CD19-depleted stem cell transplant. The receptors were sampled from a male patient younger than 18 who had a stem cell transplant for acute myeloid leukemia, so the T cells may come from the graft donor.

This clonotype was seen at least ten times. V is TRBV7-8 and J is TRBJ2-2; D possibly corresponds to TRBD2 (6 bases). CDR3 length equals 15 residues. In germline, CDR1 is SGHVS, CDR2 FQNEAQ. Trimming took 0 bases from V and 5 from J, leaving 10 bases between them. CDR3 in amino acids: CASSLALGGTGELFF. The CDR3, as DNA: TGTGCCAGCAGCTTAGCGCTGGGGGGAACCGGGGAGCTGTTTTTT.

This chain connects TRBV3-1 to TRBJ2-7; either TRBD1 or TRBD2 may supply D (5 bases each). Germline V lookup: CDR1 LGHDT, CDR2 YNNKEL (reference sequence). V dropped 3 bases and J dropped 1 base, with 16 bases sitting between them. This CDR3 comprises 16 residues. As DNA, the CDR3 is TGTGCCAGCAGCCACCGGGGCAGCGGTCCTTCCTACGAGCAGTACTTC. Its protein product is CASSHRGSGPSYEQYF.

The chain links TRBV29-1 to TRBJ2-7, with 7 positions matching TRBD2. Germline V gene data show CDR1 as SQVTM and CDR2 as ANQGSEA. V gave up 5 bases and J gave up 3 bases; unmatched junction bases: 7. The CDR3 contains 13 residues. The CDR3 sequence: CSVRGVLYYEQYF. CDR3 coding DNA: TGCAGCGTTCGGGGGGTTTTATACTACGAGCAGTACTTC.

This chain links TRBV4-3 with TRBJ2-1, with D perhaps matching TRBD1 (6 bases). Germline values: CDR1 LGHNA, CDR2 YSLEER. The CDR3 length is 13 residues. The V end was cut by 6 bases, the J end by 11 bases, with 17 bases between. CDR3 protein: CASRGQSGTQQFF. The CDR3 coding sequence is TGCGCCAGCAGGGGCCAGTCCGGGACACAGCAGTTCTTC.

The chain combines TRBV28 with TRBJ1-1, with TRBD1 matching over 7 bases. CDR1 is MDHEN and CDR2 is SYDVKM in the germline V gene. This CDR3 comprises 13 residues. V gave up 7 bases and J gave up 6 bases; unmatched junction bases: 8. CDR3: CASTFDRVSEAFF. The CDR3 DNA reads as TGTGCCAGCACTTTCGACAGGGTCTCTGAAGCTTTCTTT.

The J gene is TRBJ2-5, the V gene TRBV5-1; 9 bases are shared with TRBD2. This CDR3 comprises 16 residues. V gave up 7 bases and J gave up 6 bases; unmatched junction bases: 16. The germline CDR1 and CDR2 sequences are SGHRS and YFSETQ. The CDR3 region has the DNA TGCGCCAGCCAGTCGCGGGTAGCGGGAGTCGGGAAGACCCAGTACTTC. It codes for CASQSRVAGVGKTQYF.

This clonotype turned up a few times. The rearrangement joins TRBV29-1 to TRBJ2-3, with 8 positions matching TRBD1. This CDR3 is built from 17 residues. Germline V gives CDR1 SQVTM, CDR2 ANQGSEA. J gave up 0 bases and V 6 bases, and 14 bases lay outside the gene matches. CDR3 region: CSVRGQGYSGSTDTQYF. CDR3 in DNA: TGCAGCGTAAGAGGACAGGGCTATAGCGGCAGCACAGATACGCAGTATTTT.

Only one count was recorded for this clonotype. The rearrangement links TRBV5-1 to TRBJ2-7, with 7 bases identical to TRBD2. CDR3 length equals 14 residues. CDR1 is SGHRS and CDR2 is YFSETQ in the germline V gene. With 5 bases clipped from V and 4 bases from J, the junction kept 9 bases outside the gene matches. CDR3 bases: TGCGCCAGCAGTGCGCCTAGCGGTACATACGAGCAGTACTTC. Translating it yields CASSAPSGTYEQYF.

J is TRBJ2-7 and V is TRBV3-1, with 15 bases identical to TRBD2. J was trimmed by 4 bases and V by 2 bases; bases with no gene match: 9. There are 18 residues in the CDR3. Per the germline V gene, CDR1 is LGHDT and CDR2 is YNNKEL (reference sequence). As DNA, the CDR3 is TGTGCCAGCAGCCAATGGGGACTAGCGGGGGGCACTTTTTACGAGCAGTACTTC. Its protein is CASSQWGLAGGTFYEQYF.

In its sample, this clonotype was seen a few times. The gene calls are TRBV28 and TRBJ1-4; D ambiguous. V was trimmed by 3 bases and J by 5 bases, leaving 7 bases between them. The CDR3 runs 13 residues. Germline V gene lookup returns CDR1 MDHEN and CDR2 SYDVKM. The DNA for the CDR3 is TGTGCCAGCAGTTTTTGGGGAAATGAAAAACTGTTTTTT. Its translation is CASSFWGNEKLFF.

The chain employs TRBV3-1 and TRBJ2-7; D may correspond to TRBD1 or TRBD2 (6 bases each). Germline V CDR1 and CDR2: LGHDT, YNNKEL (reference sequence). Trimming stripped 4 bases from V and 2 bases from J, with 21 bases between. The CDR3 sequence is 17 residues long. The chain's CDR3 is CASSPDVGAGGTYEQYF. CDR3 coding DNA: TGTGCCAGCAGCCCTGATGTGGGGGCCGGGGGCACCTACGAGCAGTACTTC.

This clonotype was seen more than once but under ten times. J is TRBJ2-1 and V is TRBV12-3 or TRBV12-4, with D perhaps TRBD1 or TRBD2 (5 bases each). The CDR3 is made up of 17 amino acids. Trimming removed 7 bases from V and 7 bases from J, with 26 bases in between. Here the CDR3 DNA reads TGTGCCAGCACCTTCATTCCGGGGCGGTGGTATAGGAATGAGCAGTTCTTC. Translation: CASTFIPGRWYRNEQFF.

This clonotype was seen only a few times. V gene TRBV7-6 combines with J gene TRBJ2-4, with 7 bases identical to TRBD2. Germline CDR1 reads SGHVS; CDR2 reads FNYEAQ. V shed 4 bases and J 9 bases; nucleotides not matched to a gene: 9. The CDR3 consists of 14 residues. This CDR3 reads CASSSGEGRGIQYF. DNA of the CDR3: TGTGCCAGCAGCTCGGGGGAGGGAAGGGGCATTCAGTACTTC.

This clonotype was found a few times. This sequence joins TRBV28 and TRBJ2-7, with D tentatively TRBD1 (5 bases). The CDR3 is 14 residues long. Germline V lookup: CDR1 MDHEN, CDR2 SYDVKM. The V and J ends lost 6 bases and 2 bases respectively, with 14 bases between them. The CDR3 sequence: CASSPQQETYEQYF. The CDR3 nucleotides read TGTGCCAGCAGCCCACAACAGGAAACCTACGAGCAGTACTTC.

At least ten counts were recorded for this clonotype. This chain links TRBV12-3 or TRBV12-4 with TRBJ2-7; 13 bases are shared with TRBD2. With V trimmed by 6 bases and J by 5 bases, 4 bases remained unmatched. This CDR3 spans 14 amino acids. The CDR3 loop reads CASSGLAGVNEQYF. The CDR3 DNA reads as TGTGCCAGCAGCGGACTAGCGGGAGTTAACGAGCAGTACTTC.

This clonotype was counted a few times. The CDR3 sequence: CASSFISPGTGVLEQYF. Here the CDR3 DNA reads TGTGCCAGCAGTTTCATCTCCCCCGGGACAGGGGTCCTCGAGCAGTACTTC. J is TRBJ2-7 and V is TRBV27; 10 bases agree with TRBD1. This CDR3 spans 17 amino acids. Germline-derived CDR1 and CDR2 are MNHEY and SMNVEV (reference sequence). The junction had 14 bases not matched to a gene; V was cut back by 3 bases and J by 6 bases.

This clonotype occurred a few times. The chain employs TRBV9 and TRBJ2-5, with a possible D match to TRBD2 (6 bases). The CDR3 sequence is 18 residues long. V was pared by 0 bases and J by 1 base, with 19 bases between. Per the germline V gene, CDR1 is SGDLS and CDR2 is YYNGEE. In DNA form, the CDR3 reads TGTGCCAGCAGCGTAGCTACTCAGGGACTTGGCGGCCAAGAGACCCAGTACTTC. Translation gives CASSVATQGLGGQETQYF.

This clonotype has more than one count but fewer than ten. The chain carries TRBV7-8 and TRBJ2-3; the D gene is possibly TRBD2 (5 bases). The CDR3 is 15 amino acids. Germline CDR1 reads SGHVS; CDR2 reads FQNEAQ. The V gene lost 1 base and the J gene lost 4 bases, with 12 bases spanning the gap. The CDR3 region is CASSLEGAVADTQYF. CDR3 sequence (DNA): TGTGCCAGCAGCTTAGAGGGAGCCGTCGCAGATACGCAGTATTTT.

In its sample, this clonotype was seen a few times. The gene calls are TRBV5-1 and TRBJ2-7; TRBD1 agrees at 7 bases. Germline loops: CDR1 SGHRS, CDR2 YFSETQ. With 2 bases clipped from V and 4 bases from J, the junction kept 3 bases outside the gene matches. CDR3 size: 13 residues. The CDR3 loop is CASSFGQVYEQYF. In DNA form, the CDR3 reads TGCGCCAGCAGCTTTGGACAGGTTTACGAGCAGTACTTC.

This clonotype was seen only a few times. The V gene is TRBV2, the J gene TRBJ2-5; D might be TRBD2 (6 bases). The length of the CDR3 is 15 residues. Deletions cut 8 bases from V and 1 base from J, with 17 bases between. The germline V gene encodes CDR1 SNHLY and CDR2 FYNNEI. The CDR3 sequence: CASGRLAAPQETQYF. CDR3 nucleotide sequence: TGTGCCAGCGGCCGGTTAGCGGCCCCCCAAGAGACCCAGTACTTC.

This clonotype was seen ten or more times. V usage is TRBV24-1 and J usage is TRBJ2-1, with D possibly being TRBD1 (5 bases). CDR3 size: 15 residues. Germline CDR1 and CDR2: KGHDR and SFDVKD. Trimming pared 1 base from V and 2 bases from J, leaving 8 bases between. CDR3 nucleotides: TGTGCCACCAGTGATTTCCAGGGCCCCTACAATGAGCAGTTCTTC. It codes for CATSDFQGPYNEQFF.

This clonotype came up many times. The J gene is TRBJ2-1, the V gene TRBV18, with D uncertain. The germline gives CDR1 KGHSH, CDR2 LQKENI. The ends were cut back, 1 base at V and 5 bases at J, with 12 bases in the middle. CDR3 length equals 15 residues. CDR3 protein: CASSPRGWVDNEQFF. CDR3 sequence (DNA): TGTGCCAGCTCACCACGGGGTTGGGTCGACAATGAGCAGTTCTTC.

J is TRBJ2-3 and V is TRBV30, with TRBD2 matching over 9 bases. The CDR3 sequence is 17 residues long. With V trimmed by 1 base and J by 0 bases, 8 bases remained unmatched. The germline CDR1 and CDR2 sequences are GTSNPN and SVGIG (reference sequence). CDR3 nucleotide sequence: TGTGCCTGGAGTGGGGGCGGGAGGGCCCGAAGCACAGATACGCAGTATTTT. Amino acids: CAWSGGGRARSTDTQYF.

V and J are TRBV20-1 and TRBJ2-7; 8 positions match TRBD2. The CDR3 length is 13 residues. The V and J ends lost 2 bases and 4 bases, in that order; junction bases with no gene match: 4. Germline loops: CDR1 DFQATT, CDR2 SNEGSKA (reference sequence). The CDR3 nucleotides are TGCAGTGCTAGACTAGCGGGCGAATACGAGCAGTACTTC. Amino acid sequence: CSARLAGEYEQYF.

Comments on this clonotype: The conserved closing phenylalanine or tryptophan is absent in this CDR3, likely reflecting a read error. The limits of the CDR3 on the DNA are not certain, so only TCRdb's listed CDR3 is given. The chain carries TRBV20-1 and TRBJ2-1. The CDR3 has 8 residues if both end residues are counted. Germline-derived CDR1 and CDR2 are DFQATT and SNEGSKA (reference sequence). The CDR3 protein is CSARELGV.

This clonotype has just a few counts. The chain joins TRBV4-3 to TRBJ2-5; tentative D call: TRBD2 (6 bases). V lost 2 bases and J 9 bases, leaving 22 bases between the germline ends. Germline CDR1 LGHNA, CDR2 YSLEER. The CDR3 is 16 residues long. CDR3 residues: CASSQNERLVGDAQYF. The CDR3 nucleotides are TGCGCCAGCAGCCAAAATGAGCGACTAGTGGGGGATGCCCAGTACTTC.

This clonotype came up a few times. CDR3 nucleotide sequence: TGTGCCACCAGTGAGCGGGCCGAAGGGAATGAGCAGTTCTTC. Protein sequence: CATSERAEGNEQFF. The chain recombines TRBV24-1 with TRBJ2-1; TRBD2 is a possible D gene (5 bases). Germline V gene data show CDR1 as KGHDR and CDR2 as SFDVKD. The V gene lost 4 bases and the J gene lost 7 bases, with 13 bases spanning the gap. The CDR3 spans 14 residues.

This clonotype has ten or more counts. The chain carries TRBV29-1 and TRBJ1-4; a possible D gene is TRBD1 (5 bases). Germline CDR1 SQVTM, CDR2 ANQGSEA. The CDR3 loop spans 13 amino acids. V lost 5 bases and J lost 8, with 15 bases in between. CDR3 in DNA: TGCAGCGTTTCTACGGGGGGGAAGGAAAAACTGTTTTTT. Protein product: CSVSTGGKEKLFF.

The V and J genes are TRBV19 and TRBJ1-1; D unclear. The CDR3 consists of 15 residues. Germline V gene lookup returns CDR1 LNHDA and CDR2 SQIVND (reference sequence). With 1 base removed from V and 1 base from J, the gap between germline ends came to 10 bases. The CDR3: CASSIAAPGNTEAFF. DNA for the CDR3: TGTGCCAGTAGTATAGCAGCCCCCGGGAACACTGAAGCTTTCTTT.